This T cell receptor (beta chain) was observed in a study of CD8 T cells in ankylosing spondylitis. Each CDR3 protein gets one entry after TCRdb re-called the 5' RACE reads with MiXCR. Altogether hundreds of thousands of distinct CDR3 sequences are present, roughly 20% being singletons, with the ten largest covering over 10%. This clonotype was seen a few times. The TCR was taken from a male donor with ankylosing spondylitis or in good health (not recorded which). Sequenced input: blood, either unsorted or a sorted T cell fraction (not recorded which).

CDR3 residues: CASSPDRGVGELFF. CDR3 in DNA: TGTGCCAGCAGCCCGGACAGGGGTGTCGGGGAGCTGTTTTTT. This chain links TRBV12-3 or TRBV12-4 with TRBJ2-2; 9 bases map to TRBD1. CDR3 size: 14 residues. J was trimmed by 7 bases and V by 6 bases; bases with no gene match: 6.